The 17 T cell receptor beta chains given below trace back to one sample, sequenced in a study of T cells in Graves' hyperthyroidism and ophthalmopathy. Amplification targeted TCR beta CDR3 regions from RNA transcripts. A set of HTBI primers served as the primers for a first-round RT-PCR of the TCR CDR3. Each CDR3 protein is one row after TCRdb ran MiXCR on the multiplex PCR reads. Seen here are some 510,000 distinct CDR3 sequences, more than 45% observed once, and the top ten hold just over 8%. Sequencing input: peripheral blood or thyroid tissue (not recorded which). All receptors derive from a woman aged 18-35 years with Graves' hyperthyroidism.

This clonotype occurred a few times. The CDR3 sequence: CASSARSETGETQYF. In nucleotides, the CDR3 is TGTGCCAGCAGTGCCCGTTCCGAGACAGGGGAGACCCAGTACTTC. The chain uses TRBV6-6 and TRBJ2-5; 7 nucleotides align to TRBD1. The CDR3 has 15 amino acids. Germline V gene lookup returns CDR1 MNHNY and CDR2 SVGAGI (reference sequence). V lost 5 bases to trimming and J lost 5 bases; unmatched junction nucleotides: 11.

The V call is TRBV20-1, the J call TRBJ1-6; D unresolved. This CDR3 is 13 amino acids long. Looked up from germline, CDR1 is DFQATT and CDR2 is SNEGSKA (reference sequence). Trimming left V 5 bases short and J 4 bases short, with 9 bases between. CDR3 nucleotide sequence: TGCAGTGCTGTGGTTTCTTATAATTCACCCCTCCACTTT. This sequence encodes CSAVVSYNSPLHF.

This rearrangement joins TRBV29-1 to TRBJ1-2; no firm D call. V was trimmed by 7 bases and J by 4 bases, leaving 16 bases between them. The V gene's germline CDR1 is SQVTM and CDR2 ANQGSEA. CDR3 length equals 13 residues. The DNA of the CDR3 is TGCAGCGCTACTGGCGGGGTGGGCTATGGCTACACCTTC. It specifies CSATGGVGYGYTF.

About this clonotype: One end of the junction is discordant with germline, which a read error may explain. The chain has TRBV5-1 and TRBJ1-3; 8 bases align to TRBD1. Germline V gene data show CDR1 as SGHRS and CDR2 as YFSETQ. The CDR3 is 15 amino acids. The CDR3 DNA follows: TGCGCCAGCAGCATCAGGGGGCTCTCTGGAAACACCATGTATTTT. Translating gives CASSIRGLSGNTMYF.

Many counts were recorded for this clonotype. This chain connects TRBV7-8 to TRBJ1-4; 7 bases align to TRBD1. V lost 5 bases to trimming and J lost 16 bases; unmatched junction nucleotides: 10. The CDR3 has 12 amino acids. Germline CDR1 and CDR2: SGHVS and FQNEAQ. The CDR3 DNA is TGTGCCAGCAGCGGACGAGACAGGGTTCGGTTTTTT. This encodes CASSGRDRVRFF.

This clonotype was counted ten times or more. The chain joins TRBV29-1 to TRBJ1-3; D is uncertain. In germline, CDR1 is SQVTM, CDR2 ANQGSEA. The CDR3 extends over 12 amino acids. V lost 6 bases and J 3 bases, leaving 9 bases between the germline ends. The CDR3 is CSVVRNGNTIYF. In nucleotides, the CDR3 is TGCAGCGTCGTCAGGAATGGAAACACCATATATTTT.

This clonotype was detected only once. V and J are TRBV12-5 and TRBJ1-4; D unresolved. Looked up from germline, CDR1 is LGHNT and CDR2 is FRNRAP. V was cut by 1 base and J by 5 bases, with 14 bases left in between. There are 16 residues in the CDR3. The CDR3 loop is CASGLGRSESNEKLFF. DNA for the CDR3: TGTGCTAGTGGTTTGGGTCGTTCGGAGAGCAATGAAAAACTGTTTTTT.

The chain is built from TRBV9 and TRBJ1-1; D ambiguous. Germline values: CDR1 SGDLS, CDR2 YYNGEE. The CDR3 sequence is 15 residues long. Trimming took 0 bases from V and 1 from J, leaving 10 bases between them. The CDR3 bases are TGTGCCAGCAGCGTAGGGGGAAGGTCGAACACTGAAGCTTTCTTT. Translation gives CASSVGGRSNTEAFF.

Notes on this clonotype: A clone one base away is much larger, so this may be a read error. The rearrangement uses TRBV29-1 and TRBJ2-7, with TRBD2 identical over 14 bases. Germline V gives CDR1 SQVTM, CDR2 ANQGSEA. With V trimmed by 5 bases and J by 3 bases, 3 bases remained unmatched. The CDR3 spans 14 residues. The CDR3 bases are TGCAGCGTTACGGGGACTAGCGGGAGCTACGAGCAGTACTTC. Translated: CSVTGTSGSYEQYF.

This clonotype occurred a few times. This chain connects TRBV20-1 to TRBJ1-1; 10 bases map to TRBD1. Germline CDR1 DFQATT, CDR2 SNEGSKA (reference sequence). CDR3 length: 17 residues. V shed 3 bases, J shed 10 bases, and the junction held 20 bases outside the gene matches. The CDR3 DNA sequence: TGCAGTGCTAGCGATGAACAGACAGGGGGCGAAGTGGGTAGAGCTTTCTTT. Its protein product is CSASDEQTGGEVGRAFF.

This clonotype has a single count. V gene TRBV6-5 combines with J gene TRBJ1-2; 10 nucleotides align to TRBD1. The CDR3 totals 14 residues. Germline assignment: CDR1 MNHEY and CDR2 SVGAGI. Trimming took 4 bases from V and 7 from J; bases not matched to a gene: 6. The CDR3 is CASSSRTGGGGYTF. In DNA, the CDR3 is TGTGCCAGCAGTTCCCGGACAGGGGGAGGTGGCTACACCTTC.

This clonotype appeared once. This rearrangement joins TRBV5-4 to TRBJ1-5, with 7 bases that match TRBD1. CDR3 size: 14 residues. The germline V gene encodes CDR1 SGHNT and CDR2 YYREEE (reference sequence). Trimming at V came to 4 bases and at J to 7 bases, leaving 8 bases not matched to a gene. CDR3 region: CASSARDSSQPQHF. The DNA for the CDR3 is TGTGCCAGCAGCGCCCGGGACAGTTCCCAGCCCCAGCATTTT. The full variable domain, in which reference TRBV5-4 and TRBJ1-5 provide the parts outside the CDR3, is ETGVTQSPTHLIKTRGQQVTLRCSSQSGHNTVSWYQQALGQGPQFIFQYYREEENGRGNFPPRFSGLQFPNYSSELNVNALELDDSALYLCASSARDSSQPQHFGDGTRLSIL.

As regards this clonotype: No conserved phenylalanine or tryptophan ends this CDR3, so it is likely a read error. The rearrangement links TRBV9 to TRBJ1-1, with unresolved D. Trimming took off 4 bases at V and 3 bases at J, with 10 bases between the two ends. There are 13 residues in the CDR3. CDR1 is SGDLS, CDR2 YYNGEE, per germline. The CDR3 bases are TGTGCCAGCAGCCCACGGGATTACACTGAAGCTTTCCTT. Amino acid sequence: CASSPRDYTEAFL.

This clonotype was observed a few times. The genes are TRBV4-1 and TRBJ1-2; no firm D call. The germline CDR1 and CDR2 sequences are MGHRA and YSYEKL. Trimming removed 0 bases at V and 4 bases at J, with 12 bases between. This CDR3 is built from 15 residues. The CDR3 reads CASSQDTNRLYGYTF. The CDR3 nucleotides are TGCGCCAGCAGCCAAGATACGAATCGTCTCTATGGCTACACCTTC.

As concerns this clonotype: A single base separates this from a much larger clone, so it may be a read error. This chain connects TRBV24-1 to TRBJ2-5; D might be TRBD1 (6 bases). Germline-derived CDR1 and CDR2 are KGHDR and SFDVKD. The length of the CDR3 is 15 residues. CDR3 DNA: TGTGCCACCGGTGACGGGACAAGCTTCCAAGAGACCCAGTACTTC. Translation: CATGDGTSFQETQYF.

The sample holds many counts of this clonotype. The rearrangement joins TRBV19 to TRBJ1-6; perhaps TRBD1 as D (6 bases). The germline gives CDR1 LNHDA, CDR2 SQIVND (reference sequence). CDR3 size: 12 residues. The CDR3 DNA reads TGTGCGACCGGGGGGCCGGATTCACCCCTCCACTTT. It codes for CATGGPDSPLHF.

In this sample, this clonotype turned up many times. This chain uses TRBV2 with TRBJ2-5, with 11 bases aligning to TRBD2. The CDR3 runs 18 residues. Germline V gene data show CDR1 as SNHLY and CDR2 as FYNNEI. The V segment lost 3 bases and the J segment 4 bases; nucleotides outside the gene matches: 13. CDR3 in DNA: TGTGCCAGCAGTGATGGTTATGGTGGGACTAGCGGCGGAGAGACCCAGTACTTC. Translation: CASSDGYGGTSGGETQYF.